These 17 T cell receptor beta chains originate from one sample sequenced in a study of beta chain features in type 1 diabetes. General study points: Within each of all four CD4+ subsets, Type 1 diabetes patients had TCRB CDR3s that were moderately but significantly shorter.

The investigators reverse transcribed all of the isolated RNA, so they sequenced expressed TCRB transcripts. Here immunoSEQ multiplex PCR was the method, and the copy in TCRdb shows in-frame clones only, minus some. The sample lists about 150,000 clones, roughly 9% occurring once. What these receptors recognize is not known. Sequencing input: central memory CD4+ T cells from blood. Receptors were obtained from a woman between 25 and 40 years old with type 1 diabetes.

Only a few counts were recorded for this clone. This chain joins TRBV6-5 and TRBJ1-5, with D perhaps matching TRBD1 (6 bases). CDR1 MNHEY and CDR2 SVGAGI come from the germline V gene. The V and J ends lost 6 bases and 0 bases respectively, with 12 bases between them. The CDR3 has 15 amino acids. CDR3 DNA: TGTGCCAGCAGGGAACAGGGTTATAGCAATCAGCCCCAGCATTTT. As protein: CASREQGYSNQPQHF.

The CDR3 DNA reads TGTGCCAGCAGCTTCACCGGGGATCAGCCCCAGCATTTT. Translation gives CASSFTGDQPQHF. The J gene is TRBJ1-5, the V gene TRBV11-3; D call uncertain. Germline V gives CDR1 SGHNT, CDR2 YENEEA. V was pared by 3 bases and J by 5 bases, with 8 bases between. The CDR3 has 13 residues.

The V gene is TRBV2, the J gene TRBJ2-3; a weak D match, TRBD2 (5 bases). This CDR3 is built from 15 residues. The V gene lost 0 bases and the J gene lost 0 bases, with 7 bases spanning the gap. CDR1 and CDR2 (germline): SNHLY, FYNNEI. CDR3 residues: CASSEAGGSTDTQYF. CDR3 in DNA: TGTGCCAGCAGTGAAGCGGGCGGGAGCACAGATACGCAGTATTTT.

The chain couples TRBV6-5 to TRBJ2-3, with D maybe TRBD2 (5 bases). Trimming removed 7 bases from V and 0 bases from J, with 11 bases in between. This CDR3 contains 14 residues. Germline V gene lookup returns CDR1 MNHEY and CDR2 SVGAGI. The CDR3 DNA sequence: TGTGCCAGCAAGAGGGATACTAGCACAGATACGCAGTATTTT. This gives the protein CASKRDTSTDTQYF.

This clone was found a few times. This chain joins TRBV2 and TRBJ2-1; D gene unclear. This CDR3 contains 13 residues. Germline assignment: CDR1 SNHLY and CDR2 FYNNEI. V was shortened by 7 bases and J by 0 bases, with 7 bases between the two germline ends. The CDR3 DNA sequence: TGTGCCAGCATTAGGAGCTCCTACAATGAGCAGTTCTTC. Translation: CASIRSSYNEQFF. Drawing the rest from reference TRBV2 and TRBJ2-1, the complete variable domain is EPEVTQTPSHQVTQMGQEVILRCVPISNHLYFYWYRQILGQKVEFLVSFYNNEISEKSEIFDDQFSVERPDGSNFTLKIRSTKLEDSAMYFCASIRSSYNEQFFGPGTRLTVL.

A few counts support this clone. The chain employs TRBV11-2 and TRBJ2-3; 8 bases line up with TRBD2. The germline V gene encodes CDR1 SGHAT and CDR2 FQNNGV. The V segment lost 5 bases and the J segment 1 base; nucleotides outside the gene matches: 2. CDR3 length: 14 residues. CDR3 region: CASSQTSGTDTQYF. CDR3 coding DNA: TGTGCCAGCAGCCAGACTAGCGGCACAGATACGCAGTATTTT.

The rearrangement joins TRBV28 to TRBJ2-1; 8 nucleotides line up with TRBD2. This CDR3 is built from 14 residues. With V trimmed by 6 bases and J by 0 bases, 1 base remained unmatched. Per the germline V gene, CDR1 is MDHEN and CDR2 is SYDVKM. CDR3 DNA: TGTGCCAGCAGGAGCGGGAGCTCCTACAATGAGCAGTTCTTC. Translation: CASRSGSSYNEQFF.

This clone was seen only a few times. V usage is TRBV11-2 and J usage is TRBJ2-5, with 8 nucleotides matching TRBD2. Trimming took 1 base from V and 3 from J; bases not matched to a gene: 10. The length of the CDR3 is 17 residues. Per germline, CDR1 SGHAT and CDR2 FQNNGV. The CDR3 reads CASSLALVLAVKETQYF. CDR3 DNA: TGTGCCAGCAGCTTAGCCCTTGTACTAGCGGTTAAAGAGACCCAGTACTTC.

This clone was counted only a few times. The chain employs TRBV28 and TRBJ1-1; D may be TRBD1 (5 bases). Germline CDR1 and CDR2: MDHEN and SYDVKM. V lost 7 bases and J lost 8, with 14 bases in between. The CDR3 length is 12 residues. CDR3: CASKRQSLEAFF. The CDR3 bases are TGTGCCAGCAAAAGACAGTCCCTCGAAGCTTTCTTT.

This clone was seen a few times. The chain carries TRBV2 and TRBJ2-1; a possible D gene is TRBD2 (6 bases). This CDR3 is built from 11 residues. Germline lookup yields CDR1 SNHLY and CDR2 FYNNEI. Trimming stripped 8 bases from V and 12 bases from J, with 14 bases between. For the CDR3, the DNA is TGTGCCAGCGGACTAACGGTGTGGCAGTTCTTC. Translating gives CASGLTVWQFF.

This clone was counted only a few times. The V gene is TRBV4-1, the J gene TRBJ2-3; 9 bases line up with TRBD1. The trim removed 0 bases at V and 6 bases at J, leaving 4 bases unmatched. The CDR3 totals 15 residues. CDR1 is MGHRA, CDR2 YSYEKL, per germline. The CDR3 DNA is TGCGCCAGCAGCCAAGAGTACAGGGGGCACGATACGCAGTATTTT. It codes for CASSQEYRGHDTQYF.

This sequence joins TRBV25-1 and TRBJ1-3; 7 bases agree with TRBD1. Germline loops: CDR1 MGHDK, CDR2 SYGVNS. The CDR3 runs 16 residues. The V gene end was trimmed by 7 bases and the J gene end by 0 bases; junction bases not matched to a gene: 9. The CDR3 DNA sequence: TGTGCCAGCATCCCCGCGTGGGACAGCTCTGGAAACACCATATATTTT. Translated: CASIPAWDSSGNTIYF.

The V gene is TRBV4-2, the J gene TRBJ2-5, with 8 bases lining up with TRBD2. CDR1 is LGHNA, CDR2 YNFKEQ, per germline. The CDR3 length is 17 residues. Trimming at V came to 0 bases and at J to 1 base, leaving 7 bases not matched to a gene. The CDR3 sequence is CASSQDLAGGLQETQYF. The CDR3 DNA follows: TGTGCCAGCAGCCAAGATCTTGCGGGAGGACTCCAAGAGACCCAGTACTTC.

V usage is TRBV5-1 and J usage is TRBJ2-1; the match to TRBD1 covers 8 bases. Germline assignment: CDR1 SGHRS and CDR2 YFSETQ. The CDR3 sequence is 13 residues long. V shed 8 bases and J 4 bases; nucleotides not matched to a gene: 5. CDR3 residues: CARLRDRYNEQFF. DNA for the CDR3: TGCGCCAGGCTCCGGGACAGGTACAATGAGCAGTTCTTC. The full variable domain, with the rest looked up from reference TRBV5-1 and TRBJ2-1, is KAGVTQTPRYLIKTRGQQVTLSCSPISGHRSVSWYQQTPGQGLQFLFEYFSETQRNKGNFPGRFSGRQFSNSRSEMNVSTLELGDSALYLCARLRDRYNEQFFGPGTRLTVL.

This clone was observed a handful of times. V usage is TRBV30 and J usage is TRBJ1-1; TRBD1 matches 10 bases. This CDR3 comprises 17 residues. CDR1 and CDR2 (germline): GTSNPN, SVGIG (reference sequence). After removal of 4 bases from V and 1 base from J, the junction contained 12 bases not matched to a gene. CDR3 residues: CAWTPLRQGAWNTEAFF. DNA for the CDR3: TGTGCCTGGACGCCCCTCAGACAGGGGGCTTGGAACACTGAAGCTTTCTTT.

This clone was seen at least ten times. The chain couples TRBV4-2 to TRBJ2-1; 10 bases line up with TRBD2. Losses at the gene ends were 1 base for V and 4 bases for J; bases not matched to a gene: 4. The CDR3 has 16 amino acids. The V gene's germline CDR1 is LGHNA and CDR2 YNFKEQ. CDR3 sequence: CASSQGSSGRYNEQFF. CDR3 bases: TGTGCCAGCAGCCAAGGTTCTAGCGGGAGATACAATGAGCAGTTCTTC.

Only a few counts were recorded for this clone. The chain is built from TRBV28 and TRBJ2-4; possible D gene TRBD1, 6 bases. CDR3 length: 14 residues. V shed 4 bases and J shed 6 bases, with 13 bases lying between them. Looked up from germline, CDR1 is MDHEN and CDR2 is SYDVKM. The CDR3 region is CASSSDSTPNIQYF. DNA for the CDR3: TGTGCCAGCAGTTCGGACAGCACGCCAAACATTCAGTACTTC.